This T cell receptor (beta chain) was sequenced in a study of read filtering for tumor transcriptome and immune sequencing. Across the whole study: Transcriptome libraries were built from DNase-treated RNA. Study-level points and caveats: Compared with RNA-seq, IR-seq gave much higher clonotype depth and reliability.

Trimming at V came to 5 bases and at J to 4 bases, leaving 8 bases not matched to a gene. This CDR3 contains 14 residues. Germline CDR1 and CDR2: SQVTM and ANQGSEA. The library was built from around 0.4 ug RNA with molecular barcoded adaptors for alpha/delta and beta/gamma chains. One entry per CDR3 protein results from TCRdb running MiXCR on the reads. Found here are roughly 130,000 distinct CDR3 sequences, approximately 12% of them singletons; the top ten hold approximately 9.9%. This clonotype was counted many times. What it recognizes is unknown. This clonotype originated in a donor aged 40 or over with multiple myeloma. Sequencing was performed on a population of CD138-negative cells sorted from bone marrow. The rearrangement uses TRBV29-1 and TRBJ1-1; 9 bases map to TRBD1. The DNA of the CDR3 is TGCAGCGTTACTACAGGGGGCGAGATCACTGAAGCTTTCTTT. The encoded protein is CSVTTGGEITEAFF.